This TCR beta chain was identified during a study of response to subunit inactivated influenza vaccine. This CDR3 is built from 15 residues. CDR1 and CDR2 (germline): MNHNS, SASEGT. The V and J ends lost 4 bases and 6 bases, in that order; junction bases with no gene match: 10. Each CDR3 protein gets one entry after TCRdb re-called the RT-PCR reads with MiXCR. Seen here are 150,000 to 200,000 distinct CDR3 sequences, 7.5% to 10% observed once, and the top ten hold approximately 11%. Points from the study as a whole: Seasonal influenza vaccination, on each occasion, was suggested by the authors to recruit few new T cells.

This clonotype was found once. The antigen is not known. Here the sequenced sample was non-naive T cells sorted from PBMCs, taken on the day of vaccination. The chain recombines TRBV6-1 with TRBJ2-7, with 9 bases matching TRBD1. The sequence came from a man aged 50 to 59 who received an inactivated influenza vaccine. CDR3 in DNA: TGTGCCAGCAGTGCTCGGCCGGGACAGGGAAGCGAGCAGTACTTC. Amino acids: CASSARPGQGSEQYF.